Reported below is one TCR beta chain. Sequence at one end of the junction differs from germline and may be a read error. These data originate in a study of CD8 T cells in Susac syndrome. With random hexamers, roughly 0.5 to 1 ug RNA was reverse transcribed. Amplification of TCR beta CDR3 across 54 Vbeta and 13 Jbeta was performed with immunoSEQ multiplex PCR. One entry per CDR3 protein, called by TCRdb with MiXCR from the immunoSEQ multiplex PCR reads. The table shows 100,000 to 150,000 distinct CDR3 sequences, with around 94% occurring only once. TCR beta sequences were obtained from blood CD8+ and CD4+ T cells. The study used healthy donors as controls matched for age and sex. Purification of the CD8+ and CD4+ T cells relied on negative isolation, and TEMRA cells underwent FACS enrichment. This CDR3 comprises 17 residues. Germline CDR1 is SSHAT and CDR2 is FNYEAQ (reference sequence).

This chain joins TRBV7-7 and TRBJ2-3; the match to TRBD2 covers 13 bases. The clonotype was recovered from a human donor in good health. The sample was CD4+ T cells from PBMCs. The CDR3 protein is CASSPRGTSGTADTQYF. The CDR3, as DNA: TGTGCTAGCAGCCCTAGAGGGACTAGCGGGACCGCGGATACGCAGTATTTT.